These 4 T cell receptor beta chains were all obtained from the same sample, sequenced in a study of blood T cell repertoires in COVID-19. TCRdb's copy holds only in-frame clones and misses some; the assay was immunoSEQ multiplex PCR. The sample has roughly 200,000 clones; roughly 86% are singletons. The sequencing sample was made of peripheral blood. These receptors came from a man younger than 35 with active or convalescent COVID-19.

The V and J genes are TRBV28 and TRBJ2-7, with 8 positions matching TRBD2. CDR3 length equals 15 residues. Trimming took 6 bases from V and 6 from J; bases not matched to a gene: 13. The V gene's germline CDR1 is MDHEN and CDR2 SYDVKM. The CDR3 reads CASRPPGLGEAEQYF. The CDR3 DNA follows: TGTGCCAGCAGGCCGCCGGGACTAGGCGAAGCCGAGCAGTACTTC.

This clone was recorded only once. The V and J genes are TRBV7-9 and TRBJ1-2; D is possibly TRBD1 (6 bases). Germline V gene lookup returns CDR1 SEHNR and CDR2 FQNEAQ (reference sequence). Between the trimmed V and J ends, which lost 5 bases and 4 bases, there was a span of 11 bases. The CDR3 runs to 13 residues. CDR3 nucleotides: TGTGCCAGCAGCCACGCAGGGGTCTATGGCTACACCTTC. The encoded protein is CASSHAGVYGYTF.

The gene calls are TRBV11-3 and TRBJ2-1, with D perhaps matching TRBD2 (7 bases). The germline V and J ends were trimmed by 5 bases and 8 bases, with 19 bases remaining between them. The CDR3 has 15 amino acids. Germline CDR1 and CDR2: SGHNT and YENEEA. The CDR3 coding sequence is TGTGCCAGCAGCCCCGGGGGGAGGGGGGTGTATGAGCAGTTCTTC. It codes for CASSPGGRGVYEQFF.

The chain uses TRBV6-6 and TRBJ2-5; the match to TRBD1 covers 7 bases. Trimming cost V 5 bases and J 5 bases; bases outside gene matches: 11. The germline gives CDR1 MNHNY, CDR2 SVGAGI (reference sequence). The CDR3 covers 15 residues. The CDR3: CASSDRNRGQETQYF. The CDR3 DNA reads as TGTGCCAGCAGTGACAGGAACAGGGGTCAGGAGACCCAGTACTTC.